Below, one T cell receptor (beta chain) is given with its context. Its antigen is currently unknown. These data are taken from a study of T cell responses to AZD1222 COVID-19 vaccine. General observations from the study: Dominant at 160-218 and 743-854, vaccine-associated CD4 TCRs also spanned spike.

The assay was immunoSEQ multiplex PCR, and TCRdb's table has in-frame clones only and misses some. The sample shows about 120,000 clones, roughly 89% of them seen only once. Germline CDR1 and CDR2: LNHDA and SQIVND (reference sequence). Trimming stripped 5 bases from V and 7 bases from J, with 18 bases between. The CDR3 is made up of 14 amino acids. This receptor was obtained from an adult in good health. V is TRBV19 and J is TRBJ2-7; D is unresolved. This material consisted of peripheral blood, taken on day 0 of AZD1222 vaccination. In DNA form, the CDR3 reads TGTGCCAGTAGTCCCGATTGGTCAGCCAGGGAGCAGTACTTC. It specifies CASSPDWSAREQYF.